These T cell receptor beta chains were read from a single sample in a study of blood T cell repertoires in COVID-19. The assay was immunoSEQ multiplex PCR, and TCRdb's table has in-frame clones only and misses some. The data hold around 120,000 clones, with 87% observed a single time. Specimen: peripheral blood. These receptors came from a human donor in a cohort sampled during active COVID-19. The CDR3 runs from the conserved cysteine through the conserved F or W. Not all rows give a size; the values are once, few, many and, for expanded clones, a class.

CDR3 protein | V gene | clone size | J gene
CASSAYSRGSGALGNQPQHF | TRBV7-8 | . | TRBJ1-5
CASHDKNTEAFF | TRBV27 | . | TRBJ1-1
CASSLTGENTEAFF | TRBV5-1 | . | TRBJ1-1
CASSLEQGSYNEQFF | TRBV11-3 | few | TRBJ2-1
CSVEGLARNEQFF | TRBV29-1 | . | TRBJ2-1
CASSEIQAGRGTDTQYF | TRBV2 | few | TRBJ2-3
CASSRDMSNQPQHF | TRBV5-4 | . | TRBJ1-5
CASSPAGGLKYEQYF | TRBV6-5 | . | TRBJ2-7
CASGSGTGGSGNTIYF | TRBV9 | . | TRBJ1-3
CAWSPPGQGKYEQYF | TRBV30 | . | TRBJ2-7
CASSPLAGGVDEQFF | TRBV5-8 | . | TRBJ2-1
CASSSSGRLLYGYTF | TRBV2 | . | TRBJ1-2
CASSAETGSTEAFF | TRBV5-6 | . | TRBJ1-1
CASVRGSEETQYF | TRBV6-5 | few | TRBJ2-5
CASSQGSGANVLTF | TRBV27 | . | TRBJ2-6
CASIAGGQGYNEQFF | TRBV10-2 | . | TRBJ2-1